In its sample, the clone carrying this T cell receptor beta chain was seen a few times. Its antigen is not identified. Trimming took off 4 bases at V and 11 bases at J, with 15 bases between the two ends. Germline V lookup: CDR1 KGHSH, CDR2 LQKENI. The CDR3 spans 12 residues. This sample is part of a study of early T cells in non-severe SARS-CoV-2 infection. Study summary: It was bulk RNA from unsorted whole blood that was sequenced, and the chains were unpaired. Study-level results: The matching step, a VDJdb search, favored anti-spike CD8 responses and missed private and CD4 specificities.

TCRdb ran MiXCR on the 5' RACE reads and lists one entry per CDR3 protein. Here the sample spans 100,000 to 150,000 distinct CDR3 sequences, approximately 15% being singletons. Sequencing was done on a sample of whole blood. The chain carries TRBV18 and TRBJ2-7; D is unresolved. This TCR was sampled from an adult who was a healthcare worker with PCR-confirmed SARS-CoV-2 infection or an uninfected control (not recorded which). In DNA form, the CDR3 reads TGTGCCAGCTCACTAAGGATGGGGTATGAGTACTTC. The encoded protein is CASSLRMGYEYF.